These T cell receptor beta chains were read from a single sample in a study of T cell repertoires in cytomegalovirus infection. TCRdb passed the reads through MiXCR, listing each CDR3 protein once. The sample yields around 450,000 distinct CDR3 sequences, approximately 31% seen once. The sample comprised PBMCs. Source of these receptors: a human donor in good health (CMV status not recorded). Some clones in this sample may be carry-over from other donors' samples. Each CDR3 is given with its conserved first and last residue. A D gene is named only where the DNA matches it firmly. Expanded clones are given a class, and other clones once, few, many or no size at all.

TRBJ1-4 . TRBD1 TRBV7-9 CASSSPRDRGPQTNEKLFF TGTGCCAGCAGCTCCCCCCGGGACAGGGGGCCCCAAACTAATGAAAAACTGTTTTTT
TRBJ2-2 few . TRBV6-6 CASSGVGELFF TGTGCCAGCAGTGGGGTGGGGGAGCTGTTTTTT
TRBJ2-4 . . TRBV28 CASATPVQNIQYF TGTGCCAGCGCTACCCCGGTGCAAAACATTCAGTACTTC
TRBJ1-1 many . TRBV7-2 CASSLQGAGLNTEAFF TGTGCCAGCAGCTTACAAGGAGCGGGCCTGAACACTGAAGCTTTCTTT
TRBJ1-1 many . TRBV7-2 CASSSSGPKGTEAFF TGTGCCAGCAGCTCTTCCGGGCCAAAGGGGACTGAAGCTTTCTTT
TRBJ2-7 few . TRBV6-1 CASSRSGTQTYEQYF TGTGCCAGCAGTAGGTCCGGGACTCAAACCTACGAGCAGTACTTC
TRBJ1-1 many . TRBV6-2/TRBV6-3 CASSFAGALSTEAFF TGTGCCAGCAGTTTCGCCGGGGCGTTGTCCACTGAAGCTTTCTTT
TRBJ2-1 . TRBD2 TRBV28 CASIGSAGGPSYNEQFF TGTGCCAGCATAGGATCAGCGGGGGGGCCCTCCTACAATGAGCAGTTCTTC
TRBJ2-5 . TRBD1 TRBV7-2 CASSLFAGGRETQYF TGTGCCAGCAGCTTATTCGCAGGGGGCAGAGAGACCCAGTACTTC
TRBJ1-6 . . TRBV6-2/TRBV6-3 CASIQRMGSPLHF TGTGCCAGCATTCAAAGGATGGGATCACCCCTCCACTTT
TRBJ2-7 many TRBD2 TRBV7-2 CASSLASGSYEQYF TGTGCCAGCAGCTTAGCTAGCGGGAGTTACGAGCAGTACTTC
TRBJ1-5 few . TRBV24-1 CATSEPGTAGSNQPQHF TGTGCCACCAGTGAGCCCGGGACGGCTGGGAGCAATCAGCCCCAGCATTTT
TRBJ2-3 . . TRBV6-2/TRBV6-3 CASRSAGSTDTQYF TGTGCCAGCAGGAGCGCTGGGTCGACAGATACGCAGTATTTT
TRBJ2-5 many TRBD1 TRBV5-1 CASSGRTVRGETQYF TGCGCCAGCAGCGGCAGGACAGTCAGGGGGGAGACCCAGTACTTC
TRBJ2-5 . . TRBV20-1 CIASSVGLGTKYF .
TRBJ2-2 . TRBD1 TRBV7-2 CASSLALDRVTGDLFF TGTGCCAGCAGCTTAGCGCTTGACAGGGTAACCGGGGATCTGTTTTTT
TRBJ2-2 . TRBD1 TRBV7-9 CASSAYRGTGELFF TGTGCCAGCAGCGCCTACAGGGGAACCGGGGAGCTGTTTTTT
TRBJ1-1 . TRBD1 TRBV9 CASSPGQGGFGTEAFF TGTGCCAGCAGCCCCGGACAGGGGGGGTTTGGAACTGAAGCTTTCTTT
TRBJ2-1 . TRBD1 TRBV7-9 CASSPGQGKQFF TGTGCCAGCAGCCCTGGACAGGGGAAGCAGTTCTTC
TRBJ1-1 many . TRBV28 CASSSSSVGTEAFF TGTGCCAGCAGTTCCTCCTCCGTGGGCACTGAAGCTTTCTTT
TRBJ1-3 . . TRBV5-1 CASSLELGNTIYF TGCGCCAGCAGCTTGGAATTAGGAAACACCATATATTTT
TRBJ2-1 few . TRBV6-5 CASMSSYNEQFF TGTGCCAGCATGAGCTCCTACAATGAGCAGTTCTTC
TRBJ2-1 . TRBD2 TRBV7-8 CASSTVAGVLSSYNEQFF TGTGCCAGCAGCACAGTGGCGGGGGTCCTGAGCTCCTACAATGAGCAGTTCTTC
TRBJ2-2 few . TRBV29-1 CSVATGGSAAGELFF TGCAGCGTTGCAACAGGCGGGTCGGCCGCCGGGGAGCTGTTTTTT
TRBJ1-1 few TRBD1 TRBV4-2 CASWDRGKNTEAFF TGTGCCAGCTGGGACAGGGGTAAGAACACTGAAGCTTTCTTT
TRBJ2-7 . . TRBV28 CASSVHQGTYEQYF TGTGCCAGCAGCGTCCACCAAGGGACTTACGAGCAGTACTTC
TRBJ2-2 once . TRBV4-1 CASSQYACGTGELFF TGCGCCAGCAGCCAGTACGCGTGTGGGACCGGGGAGCTGTTTTTT
TRBJ2-7 many TRBD1 TRBV7-8 CASTLGGTGSYEQYF TGTGCCAGCACCCTAGGGGGGACAGGTTCCTACGAGCAGTACTTC
TRBJ1-2 . TRBD1 TRBV6-5 CASSSTGEALGYTF TGTGCCAGCAGTTCGACAGGGGAAGCTTTGGGCTACACCTTC
TRBJ1-6 . . TRBV19 CASSMWDLRSPLHF TGTGCCAGTAGTATGTGGGATTTACGTTCACCCCTCCACTTT
TRBJ2-5 . TRBD2 TRBV11-3 CASSTSGTSGQETQYF TGTGCCAGCAGCACCTCCGGGACTAGCGGCCAAGAGACCCAGTACTTC
TRBJ2-1 . . TRBV19 CASSVLAQGEQFF TGTGCCAGTAGTGTATTAGCCCAGGGGGAGCAGTTCTTC
TRBJ1-1 . . TRBV4-1 CASSQNEFTEALF TGCGCCAGCAGCCAAAACGAGTTTACTGAAGCTTTATTT
TRBJ2-7 . . TRBV6-6 CASTLTTTAAYEQYF TGTGCCAGCACTCTTACCACGACAGCTGCCTACGAGCAGTACTTC
TRBJ1-2 . . TRBV29-1 CSVVGQTYGYTF TGCAGCGTTGTTGGACAGACCTATGGCTACACCTTC
TRBJ2-3 . . TRBV4-3 CASSQLWGDTQYF TGCGCCAGCAGCCAATTGTGGGGAGATACGCAGTATTTT
TRBJ2-7 . . TRBV7-9 CASSLFLRDEQYF TGTGCCAGCAGCTTATTTCTCCGGGACGAGCAGTACTTC
TRBJ1-5 few . TRBV24-1 CATSALEDSSRQPQHF TGTGCCACCAGTGCCCTCGAGGACAGCTCTAGGCAGCCCCAGCATTTT
TRBJ2-7 . . TRBV25-1 CASSEYAGASEQYF TGTGCCAGCAGTGAATATGCAGGGGCCAGCGAGCAGTACTTC
TRBJ2-1 . . TRBV11-2 CASSLDQRQFF TGTGCCAGCAGCTTAGATCAGCGGCAGTTCTTC
TRBJ1-5 . TRBD1 TRBV20-1 CSARDQPGQVHQPQHF TGCAGTGCTAGAGACCAACCGGGACAGGTTCATCAGCCCCAGCATTTT
TRBJ1-2 . TRBD1 TRBV12-3/TRBV12-4 CASRRTGQGEDGYTF TGTGCCAGCAGGCGCACGGGACAGGGGGAAGATGGCTACACCTTC
TRBJ1-4 many . TRBV4-1 CASSQNLGTNEKLFF TGCGCCAGCAGCCAGAATCTTGGGACTAATGAAAAACTGTTTTTT
TRBJ2-1 many . TRBV7-2 CASSLTGYNEQFF TGTGCCAGCAGCTTGACAGGATACAATGAGCAGTTCTTC
TRBJ1-5 . . TRBV24-1 CATSGNNQPQHF TGTGCCACCAGTGGAAATAATCAGCCCCAGCATTTT
TRBJ1-4 . . TRBV6-1 CASSTLTSYIGKLFF TGTGCCAGCAGTACGCTGACCTCATATATAGGAAAACTGTTTTTT
TRBJ1-5 many . TRBV7-2 CASSPPKTSAQPQHF TGTGCCAGCAGCCCCCCCAAGACGAGCGCTCAGCCCCAGCATTTT
TRBJ2-1 few TRBD2 TRBV12-3/TRBV12-4 CASSSSEAGVVRNEQFF TGTGCCAGCAGTTCCTCGGAAGCGGGGGTCGTACGCAATGAGCAGTTCTTC
TRBJ1-1 . . TRBV5-1 CASSLASGGTEALF TGCGCCAGCAGCTTGGCCAGCGGGGGCACTGAAGCTTTGTTT
TRBJ1-2 . . TRBV28 CASRLAGGYGYTF TGTGCCAGCAGATTAGCAGGTGGATATGGCTACACCTTC
TRBJ1-5 few . TRBV20-1 CSAREVHRVNQPQHF TGCAGTGCTAGAGAGGTACACAGGGTTAATCAGCCCCAGCATTTT
TRBJ2-2 many . TRBV7-2 CASSSSRRTHDGELFF TGTGCCAGCAGCTCCTCTCGGAGGACCCACGACGGGGAGCTGTTTTTT
TRBJ2-1 many TRBD2 TRBV7-6 CASSPQTSGNEQFF TGTGCCAGCAGCCCCCAGACTAGCGGTAATGAGCAGTTCTTC
TRBJ2-7 . TRBD1 TRBV6-5 CASSHGQGPGEQYF TGTGCCAGCAGCCATGGACAGGGACCGGGCGAGCAGTACTTC
TRBJ2-5 . . TRBV7-9 CASSSRWSWAQYF TGTGCCAGCAGCTCTAGGTGGTCCTGGGCCCAGTACTTC
TRBJ2-7 . TRBD1 TRBV12-3/TRBV12-4 CASSSRTGGLEQYF TGTGCCAGCAGTTCCCGGACAGGGGGCCTCGAGCAGTACTTC
TRBJ2-1 few TRBD1 TRBV12-3/TRBV12-4 CASSPGQGIGRLVPEQFF TGTGCCAGCAGTCCGGGACAGGGTATTGGGAGACTAGTGCCTGAGCAGTTCTTC
TRBJ2-5 many . TRBV4-2 CASSPGHSQETQYF TGTGCCAGCAGCCCGGGACACTCGCAAGAGACCCAGTACTTC